The T cell receptor beta chain described here comes from a study of cytomegalovirus exposure and HLA in healthy donors. PCR employed 60 Vbeta and 13 Jbeta primers. The repertoire was sequenced with immunoSEQ multiplex PCR; TCRdb's copy has only in-frame clones and lacks some. In the table there are about 110,000 clones, around three quarters of which are singletons. The CDR3 is 15 amino acids. Germline CDR1 LGHNA, CDR2 YSLEER. The V and J ends lost 1 base and 4 bases, in that order; junction bases with no gene match: 6. J is TRBJ1-2 and V is TRBV4-3, with 7 bases lining up with TRBD1. Sequenced: PBMCs. The sequence derives from a woman in her thirties or forties in good health and CMV-seronegative. Here the CDR3 DNA reads TGCGCCAGCAGCCAAGGGCCGAACAGGGGCTATGGCTACACCTTC. Translated: CASSQGPNRGYGYTF.